This TCR beta chain was sequenced for a study of T cell repertoires in cytomegalovirus infection. Turning to the study itself: Signatures in public TCR beta sequences pointed to both CMV infection and matching HLA type. Study findings and constraints: The ex vivo response was dominated by HLA-C-restricted CMV-specific TCR beta clonotypes. CMV carriers with the relevant HLA were identified by cumulative public TCR beta family frequency.

This CDR3 comprises 15 residues. V gave up 6 bases and J gave up 0 bases, with 11 bases separating them. Germline lookup yields CDR1 SGHTA and CDR2 FQGNSA. This clonotype has a handful of counts. Its antigen is currently unknown. TCRdb independently ran MiXCR on the reads; one entry per CDR3 protein. This table has about 740,000 distinct CDR3 sequences, around 32% appearing once. This receptor was obtained from a human donor in good health (CMV status not recorded). Some clones in this sample may be carry-over from other donors' samples. The sequencing here drew on cultured PBMCs, taken from culture after CMV antigen stimulation. The V and J genes are TRBV7-2 and TRBJ2-2, with unresolved D. The CDR3 DNA reads TGTGCCAGCAGGGAAAGGGCCGCGAACACCGGGGAGCTGTTTTTT. Protein sequence: CASRERAANTGELFF.